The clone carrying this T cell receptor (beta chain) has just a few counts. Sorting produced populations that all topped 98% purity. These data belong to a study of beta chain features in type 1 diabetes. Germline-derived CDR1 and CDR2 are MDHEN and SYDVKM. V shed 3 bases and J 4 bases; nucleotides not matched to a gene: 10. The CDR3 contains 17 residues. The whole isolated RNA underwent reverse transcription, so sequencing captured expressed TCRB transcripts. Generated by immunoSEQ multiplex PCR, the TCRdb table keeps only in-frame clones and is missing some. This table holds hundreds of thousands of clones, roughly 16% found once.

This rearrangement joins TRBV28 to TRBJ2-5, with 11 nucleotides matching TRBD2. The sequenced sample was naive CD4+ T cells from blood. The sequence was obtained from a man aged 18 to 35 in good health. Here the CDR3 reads CASSFPFLAGGRETQYF. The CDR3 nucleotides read TGTGCCAGCAGTTTCCCTTTTTTAGCGGGAGGGCGAGAGACCCAGTACTTC. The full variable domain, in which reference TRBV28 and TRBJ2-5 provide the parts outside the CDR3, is DVKVTQSSRYLVKRTGEKVFLECVQDMDHENMFWYRQDPGLGLRLIYFSYDVKMKEKGDIPEGYSVSREKKERFSLILESASTNQTSMYLCASSFPFLAGGRETQYFGPGTRLLVL.